The TCR beta chain under discussion was sequenced for a study of CD8+ T cells in alopecia areata. This clone has just a few counts. Antigen: not known. The treatment: oral pan-JAK inhibitor, 5-10 mg twice daily. Trimming stripped 0 bases from V and 4 bases from J, with 10 bases between. In germline, CDR1 is LGHNA, CDR2 YSLEER. CDR3 length equals 15 residues. It was cDNA, reverse transcribed from extracted RNA, that served as the sequencing template. Sequenced by immunoSEQ multiplex PCR; TCRdb stores in-frame clones only, minus some. The sample holds about 260,000 clones; over 45% are singletons and the top ten take about 0.9%. Regarding the study as a whole: Mice showed TCR sharing more clearly than patients did, possibly owing to HLA. Scalp clonality and expanded CD8+ clones among the top 100 showed significant decreases with tofacitinib.

This clonotype was sampled from a human donor with alopecia areata. This chain links TRBV4-3 with TRBJ1-5; D gene ambiguous. Sequenced here: CD4+ T cells sorted from blood, sampled between weeks 51 and 52, from a patient treated with tofacitinib. This CDR3 is CASSQDGQRNQPQHF. CDR3 nucleotide sequence: TGCGCCAGCAGCCAAGACGGGCAACGTAATCAGCCCCAGCATTTT.